These 5 T cell receptor beta chains were all obtained from the same sample, sequenced in a study of blood T cell repertoires in COVID-19. Only in-frame clones appear in the TCRdb table, and some are missing; sequencing was by immunoSEQ multiplex PCR. The sample includes around 140,000 clones, around 84% of them seen just once. The source material was peripheral blood. The receptors come from a woman aged 60-75 years with acute or convalescent COVID-19.

V and J are TRBV2 and TRBJ1-2, with D possibly being TRBD1 (6 bases). CDR3 length: 14 amino acids. Trimming took 6 bases from V and 3 from J, leaving 14 bases between them. Germline CDR1 SNHLY, CDR2 FYNNEI. The CDR3 loop reads CASSPQGLDYGYTF. CDR3 bases: TGTGCCAGCAGCCCACAGGGTTTGGACTATGGCTACACCTTC.

The rearrangement joins TRBV3-1 (or the pseudogene TRBV3-2) to TRBJ1-1, with D tentatively TRBD1 (6 bases). The V gene's germline CDR1 is LGHDT and CDR2 YNNKEL (reference sequence). The V gene lost 1 base and the J gene lost 5 bases, with 11 bases spanning the gap. The CDR3 totals 14 residues. DNA for the CDR3: TGTGCCAGCAGCCAAGGAGGAAGGGGGACTGAAGCTTTCTTT. It encodes CASSQGGRGTEAFF.

The J gene is TRBJ2-1, the V gene TRBV5-1; no firm D call. Trimming shortened V by 1 base and J by 4 bases, and 6 bases separated the two germline ends. The CDR3 runs to 13 residues. The germline CDR1 and CDR2 sequences are SGHRS and YFSETQ. The CDR3 coding sequence is TGCGCCAGCAGCTTGCAGGCTTACAATGAGCAGTTCTTC. This gives the protein CASSLQAYNEQFF.

This clone was recorded once. The V and J genes are TRBV11-3 and TRBJ1-4; 8 nucleotides align to TRBD1. This CDR3 region has 17 residues. The V and J ends lost 1 base and 6 bases, in that order; junction bases with no gene match: 10. Germline values: CDR1 SGHNT, CDR2 YENEEA. The DNA of the CDR3 is TGTGCCAGCAGCTTAGGAAAATTCAGGACAGGGTATGAAAAACTGTTTTTT. As protein: CASSLGKFRTGYEKLFF. The full variable domain, rest sourced from reference TRBV11-3 and TRBJ1-4, is EAGVVQSPRYKIIEKKQPVAFWCNPISGHNTLYWYLQNLGQGPELLIRYENEEAVDDSQLPKDRFSAERLKGVDSTLKIQPAELGDSAVYLCASSLGKFRTGYEKLFFGSGTQLSVL.

The chain employs TRBV6-6 and TRBJ1-1; D gene unclear. Deletions cut 8 bases from V and 4 bases from J, with 11 bases between. CDR3 length equals 12 residues. Germline assignment: CDR1 MNHNY and CDR2 SVGAGI (reference sequence). The CDR3 DNA reads TGTGCCAGCTTTTCGGTTGCCACTGAAGCTTTCTTT. Protein product: CASFSVATEAFF.